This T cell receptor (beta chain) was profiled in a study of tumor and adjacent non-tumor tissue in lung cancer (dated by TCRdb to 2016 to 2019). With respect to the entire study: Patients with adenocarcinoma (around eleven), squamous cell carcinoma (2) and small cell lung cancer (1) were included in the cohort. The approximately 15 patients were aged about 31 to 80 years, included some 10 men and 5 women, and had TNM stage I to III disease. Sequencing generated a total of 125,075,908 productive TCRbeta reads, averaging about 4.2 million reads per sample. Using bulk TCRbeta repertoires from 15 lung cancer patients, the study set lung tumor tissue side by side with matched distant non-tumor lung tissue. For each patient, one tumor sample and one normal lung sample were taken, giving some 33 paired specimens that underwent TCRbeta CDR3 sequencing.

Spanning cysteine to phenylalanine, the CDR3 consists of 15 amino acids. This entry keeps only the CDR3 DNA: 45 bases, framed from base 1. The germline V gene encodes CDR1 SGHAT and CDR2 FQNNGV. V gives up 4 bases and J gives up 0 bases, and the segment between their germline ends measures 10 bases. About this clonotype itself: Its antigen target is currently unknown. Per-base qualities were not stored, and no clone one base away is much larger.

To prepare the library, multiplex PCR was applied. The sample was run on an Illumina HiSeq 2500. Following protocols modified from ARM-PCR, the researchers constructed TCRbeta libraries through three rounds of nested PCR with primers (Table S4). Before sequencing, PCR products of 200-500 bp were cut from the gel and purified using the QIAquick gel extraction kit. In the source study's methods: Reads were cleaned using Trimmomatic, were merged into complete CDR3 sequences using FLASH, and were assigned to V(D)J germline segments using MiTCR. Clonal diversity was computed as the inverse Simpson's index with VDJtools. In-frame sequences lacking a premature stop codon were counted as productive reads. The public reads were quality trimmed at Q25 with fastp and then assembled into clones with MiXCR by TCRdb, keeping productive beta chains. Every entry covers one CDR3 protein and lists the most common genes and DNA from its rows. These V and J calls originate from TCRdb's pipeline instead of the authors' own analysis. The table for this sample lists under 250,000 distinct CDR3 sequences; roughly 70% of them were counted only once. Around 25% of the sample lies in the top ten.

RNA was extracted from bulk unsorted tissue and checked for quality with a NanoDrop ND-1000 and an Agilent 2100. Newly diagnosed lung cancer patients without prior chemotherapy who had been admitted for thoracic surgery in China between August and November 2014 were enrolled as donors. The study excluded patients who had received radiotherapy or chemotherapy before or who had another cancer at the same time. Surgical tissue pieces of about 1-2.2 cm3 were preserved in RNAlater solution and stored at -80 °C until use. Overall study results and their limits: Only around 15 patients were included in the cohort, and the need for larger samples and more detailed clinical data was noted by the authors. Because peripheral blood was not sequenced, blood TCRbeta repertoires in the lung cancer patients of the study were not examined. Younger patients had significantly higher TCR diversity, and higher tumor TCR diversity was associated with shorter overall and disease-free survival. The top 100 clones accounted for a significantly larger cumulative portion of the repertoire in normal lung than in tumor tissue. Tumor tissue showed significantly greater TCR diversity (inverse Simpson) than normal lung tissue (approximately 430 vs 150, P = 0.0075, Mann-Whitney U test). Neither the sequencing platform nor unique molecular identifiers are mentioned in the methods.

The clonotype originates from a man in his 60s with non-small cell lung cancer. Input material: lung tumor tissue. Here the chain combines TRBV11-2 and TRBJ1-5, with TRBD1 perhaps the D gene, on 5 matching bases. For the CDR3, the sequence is CASSWDGYSNQPQHF. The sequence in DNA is TGTGCCAGCAGCTGGGACGGTTATAGCAATCAGCCCCAGCATTTT.